This entry features one TCR beta chain sequence. Its antigen remains undetermined. Per-base quality was not reported, and no clone a single base away is much larger than it. This entry belongs to a study of shared clonotypes between healthy human individuals (dated by TCRdb to the early 2020s). Background on the whole study: A couple of women and a few men aged 18 to 49 years were included in the cohort. For each donor, three plates each were used for CD4 naive and CD4 memory, two plates were used for CD8 naive, and one plate was used for CD8 memory. Libraries were prepared and TCR repertoires were sequenced by different laboratories using diverse techniques, in order to increase sequencing depth and limit assay-specific biases. To estimate repertoire size and how much clonotype sharing occurs between individuals, the study deeply sequenced the blood TCR repertoires of about five healthy adults. Each donor's leukapheresis produced roughly between roughly 0.94 and 9.5 billion PBMCs.

The research as a whole found: Sampling was limited to blood, and TCR repertoires in tissue likely differ from TCR repertoires in blood. Rarefaction of sorted-subset datasets indicated incomplete sequencing despite the large sequencing depth. Because the study included a small number of donors, the genetic and exposure-history diversity represented was limited. Higher generation probabilities were observed for clonotypes shared by all four sorted-subset donors than for non-shared clonotypes. About 5% of naive CD4, 3% to 3.5% of naive CD8, approximately 2% of memory CD4, and roughly 0.4% of memory CD8 clonotypes were shared across several donors. Pairwise subsampling led to the expectation that sequencing depth would affect the degree of clonotype sharing among donors. Estimated clonotype richness was generally larger for naive than for memory subsets.

The donors were healthy, HIV-negative adults with no recently reported acute infections or vaccinations. Every donor was a Caucasian adult residing in Nashville, Tennessee, USA. CD4+ T cells were enriched through magnetic negative selection, after which naive cells were positively selected on CD45RA and the remaining negative fraction served as the memory subset. Blood was obtained by leukapheresis, after which PBMCs were separated by Ficoll-Histopaque density gradient centrifugation and cryopreserved in liquid nitrogen vapor phase. Analytical flow cytometry was used to check the purity and quantity of every magnetically sorted T cell population. Genomic DNA was isolated from every sorted fraction and measured by UV absorbance on a Nanodrop 2000c. Inclusive of the bounding cysteine and phenylalanine, the CDR3 is 16 residues long. Solely the CDR3 DNA is kept, with 48 bases framed from the first base. V has 6 bases trimmed and J has 7 bases trimmed; junction bases matching no gene number 15. Based on the germline V gene, the CDR1 and CDR2 sequences are MDHEN and SYDVKM.

TCR CDR3 regions were amplified from genomic DNA by multiplex PCR using the deep immunoSEQ assay. Genomic DNA extracted from each cell subset was distributed evenly over all wells of several immunoSEQ 96-well plates, and each plate served as one replicate. Each replicate PCR for sorted subsets received about 0.2 ug genomic DNA, equal to about 30,000 T cell genomes. Purified libraries were measured with a Qubit 3.0 fluorometer, size-checked on a Bioanalyzer 2100, and measured again with the KAPA Library Quantification kit. Each immunoSEQ 96-well plate was sequenced on its own single-read 150-cycle Illumina NextSeq 550 flow cell. As for how the authors treated the data: Because only junctional sequences without quality scores were contained in the immunoSEQ output, filtering matching that applied to full-length reads could not be performed. Sequences were annotated with PyIR, a Python wrapper for IgBLAST v1.9, using IMGT germline references to assign V/J genes and CDR3. Any read was removed if the V/J assignment was weak (E-value above 1e-6), the CDR3 was missing, or the read contained stop codons, out-of-frame junctions, or ambiguous translated residues. A V3J clonotype was defined by an identical inferred V gene, J gene, and CDR3 amino acid sequence. The percentage overlap between two repertoires was calculated by dividing the number of shared unique clonotypes by the size of the smaller repertoire. Richness of each repertoire was evaluated using RTK rarefaction, the Chao1 estimator, and Recon v2.1 estimates of unobserved clonotypes. For all TCRbeta clonotypes obtained by the gDNA method from a few donors, generation probabilities were computed with OLGA. TCRdb's version of the immuneACCESS table is confined to in-frame rearrangements and falls short of the full clone set. An unresolved V gene accounts for under half of the shortfall where checked; the remainder is of unknown origin. The V and J calls and the clone size are those of that table, but D and trimming were determined from the DNA. The sample yields 1,400,000 or so clones; 97% to 99% were counted once. The top ten hold about 0.34% of the sample.

This receptor chain uses TRBV28 and TRBJ2-7; 10 middle bases align to TRBD2. This receptor was taken from a man in his thirties or forties in good health. Input material: naive CD4+ T cells sorted from blood. This specimen's cell subset or site label, per the study, means: CD45RA+ positively selected. The CDR3 reads as follows: CASSPLPLAGAREQYF. The nucleotide sequence is TGTGCCAGCAGCCCCCTCCCCCTAGCGGGAGCTCGGGAGCAGTACTTC.